A single sample is the source of the 9 T cell receptor beta chains below, sequenced in a study of T cells in Graves' hyperthyroidism and ophthalmopathy. Amplified regions were TCR beta CDR3 sequences from RNA transcripts. During a first-round RT-PCR of the TCR CDR3, the HTBI primer set was used. TCRdb independently ran MiXCR on the multiplex PCR reads; one entry per CDR3 protein. The top ten hold more than 5% of the sample, which has roughly 500,000 distinct CDR3 sequences, about 15% seen once. The sequenced material came from blood. The receptors here all came from a woman in her 30s with Graves' hyperthyroidism that later progressed to Graves' ophthalmopathy.

The chain recombines TRBV2 with TRBJ1-1, with D maybe TRBD1 (6 bases). Trimming shortened V by 5 bases and J by 5 bases, and 18 bases separated the two germline ends. From germline, CDR1 is SNHLY and CDR2 FYNNEI. The CDR3 contains 15 residues. CDR3 coding DNA: TGTGCCAGCAGTCTAAGGGGGGGAGGTAGGACTGAAGCTTTCTTT. It is translated as CASSLRGGGRTEAFF.

The rearrangement links TRBV29-1 to TRBJ2-7, with 9 bases lining up with TRBD1. Germline CDR1 and CDR2: SQVTM and ANQGSEA. CDR3 length: 15 residues. Trimming cost V 1 base and J 2 bases; bases outside gene matches: 6. The CDR3 spells CSVEARGTGPYEQYF. The CDR3 DNA sequence: TGCAGCGTTGAAGCGAGGGGGACAGGGCCCTACGAGCAGTACTTC.

This clonotype was counted many times. V is TRBV20-1 and J is TRBJ2-1, with 11 bases aligning to TRBD2. The CDR3 has 17 amino acids. The junction had 11 bases not matched to a gene; V was cut back by 0 bases and J by 7 bases. Looked up from germline, CDR1 is DFQATT and CDR2 is SNEGSKA (reference sequence). In DNA form, the CDR3 reads TGCAGTGCTAGAGATAAACTAGCGGGAGTCGGTGGGAATGAGCAGTTCTTC. Amino acid sequence: CSARDKLAGVGGNEQFF.

Ten or more counts support this clonotype. This chain connects TRBV20-1 to TRBJ2-5; D is perhaps TRBD2 (6 bases). Germline lookup yields CDR1 DFQATT and CDR2 SNEGSKA (reference sequence). The CDR3 has 12 residues. Between the trimmed V and J ends, which lost 5 bases and 2 bases, there was a span of 9 bases. The CDR3 loop is CSAWDSQETQYF. The CDR3 DNA reads as TGCAGTGCTTGGGACTCGCAAGAGACCCAGTACTTC.

With respect to this clonotype: Without the conserved terminal phenylalanine or tryptophan, this CDR3 likely stems from a read error. The rearrangement uses TRBV27 and TRBJ1-1; D call uncertain. CDR1 is MNHEY, CDR2 SMNVEV, per germline (reference sequence). The ends were cut back, 6 bases at V and 1 base at J, with 6 bases in the middle. This CDR3 contains 12 residues. DNA for the CDR3: TGTGCCAGCAGGGCCCCGAACACTGAAGCTTTCCTT. Translating it yields CASRAPNTEAFL.

This clonotype has only a few counts. This chain connects TRBV12-3 or TRBV12-4 to TRBJ1-2; 7 bases agree with TRBD1. With 7 bases clipped from V and 4 bases from J, the junction kept 15 bases outside the gene matches. The CDR3 is made up of 16 amino acids. The chain's CDR3 is CASTDFSGTEPYGYTF. As DNA, the CDR3 is TGTGCCAGCACCGATTTTTCCGGGACAGAGCCCTATGGCTACACCTTC.

This clonotype was seen only a few times. V usage is TRBV30 and J usage is TRBJ1-1, with a possible D match to TRBD1 (6 bases). This CDR3 region has 14 residues. V was cut by 3 bases and J by 5 bases, with 16 bases left in between. Germline V CDR1 and CDR2: GTSNPN, SVGIG (reference sequence). The CDR3 reads CAWRPRGGQTEAFF. The CDR3 nucleotides read TGTGCCTGGAGGCCCCGGGGGGGGCAGACTGAAGCTTTCTTT.

The sample holds many counts of this clonotype. This chain uses TRBV29-1 with TRBJ2-1, with 7 bases matching TRBD2. CDR1 and CDR2 from the germline V gene are SQVTM and ANQGSEA. The CDR3 is made up of 14 amino acids. The V and J ends lost 3 bases and 3 bases, in that order; junction bases with no gene match: 5. The CDR3 nucleotides read TGCAGCGTTGAGGCTAGCGGTAACTACAATGAGCAGTTCTTC. It is translated as CSVEASGNYNEQFF.

This chain uses TRBV6-1 with TRBJ2-1, with TRBD1 matching 8 bases. Trimming cost V 6 bases and J 3 bases; bases outside gene matches: 7. The CDR3 has 15 amino acids. The germline CDR1 and CDR2 sequences are MNHNS and SASEGT. CDR3 nucleotide sequence: TGTGCCAGCAGGGAAAAGACAGGGGTCTACAATGAGCAGTTCTTC. Translated: CASREKTGVYNEQFF.